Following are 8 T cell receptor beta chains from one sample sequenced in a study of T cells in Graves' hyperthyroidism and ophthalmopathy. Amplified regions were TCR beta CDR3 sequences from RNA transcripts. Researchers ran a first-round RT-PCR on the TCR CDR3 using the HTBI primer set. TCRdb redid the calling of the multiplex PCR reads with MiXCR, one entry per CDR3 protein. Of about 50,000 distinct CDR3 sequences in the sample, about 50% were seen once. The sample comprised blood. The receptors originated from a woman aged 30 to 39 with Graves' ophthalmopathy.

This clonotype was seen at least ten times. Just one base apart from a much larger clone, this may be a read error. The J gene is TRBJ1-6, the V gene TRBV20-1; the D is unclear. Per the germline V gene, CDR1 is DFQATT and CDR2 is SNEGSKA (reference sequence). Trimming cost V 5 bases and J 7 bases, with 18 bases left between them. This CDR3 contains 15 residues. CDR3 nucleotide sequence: TGCAGTGCTGGGAAAGATAAGGTAGCGAATTCACCCCTCCACTTT. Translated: CSAGKDKVANSPLHF.

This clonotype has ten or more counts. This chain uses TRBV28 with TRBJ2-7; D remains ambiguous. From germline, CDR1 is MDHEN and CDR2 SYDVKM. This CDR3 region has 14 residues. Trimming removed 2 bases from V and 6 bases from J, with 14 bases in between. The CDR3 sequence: CASSLRLTPLEQYF. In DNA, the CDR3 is TGTGCCAGCAGTTTAAGGCTGACTCCCCTCGAGCAGTACTTC. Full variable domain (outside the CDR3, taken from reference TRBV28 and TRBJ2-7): DVKVTQSSRYLVKRTGEKVFLECVQDMDHENMFWYRQDPGLGLRLIYFSYDVKMKEKGDIPEGYSVSREKKERFSLILESASTNQTSMYLCASSLRLTPLEQYFGPGTRLTVT.

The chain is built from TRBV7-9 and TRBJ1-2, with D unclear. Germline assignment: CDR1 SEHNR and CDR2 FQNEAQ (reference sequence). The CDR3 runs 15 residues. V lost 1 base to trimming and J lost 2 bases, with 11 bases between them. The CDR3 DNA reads TGTGCCAGCAGCTTAGAAAATCACTTCAACTATGGCTACACCTTC. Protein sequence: CASSLENHFNYGYTF.

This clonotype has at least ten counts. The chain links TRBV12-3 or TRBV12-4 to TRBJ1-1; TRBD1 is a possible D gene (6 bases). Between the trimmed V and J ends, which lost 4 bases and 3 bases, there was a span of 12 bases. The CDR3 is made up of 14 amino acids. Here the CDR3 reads CASSSQNRDTEAFF. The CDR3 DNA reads TGTGCCAGCAGTTCTCAGAACAGGGACACTGAAGCTTTCTTT.

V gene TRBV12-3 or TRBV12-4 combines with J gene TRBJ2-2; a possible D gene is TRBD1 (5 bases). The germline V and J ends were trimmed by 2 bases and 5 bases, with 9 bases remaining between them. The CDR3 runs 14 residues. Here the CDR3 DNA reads TGTGCCAGCAGTTTATCAAGGGGTACCGGGGAGCTGTTTTTT. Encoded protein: CASSLSRGTGELFF.

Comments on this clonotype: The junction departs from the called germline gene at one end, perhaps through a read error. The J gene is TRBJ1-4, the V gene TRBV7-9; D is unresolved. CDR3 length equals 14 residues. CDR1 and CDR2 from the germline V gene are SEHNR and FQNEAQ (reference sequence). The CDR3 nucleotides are TGTGCTAGCAGCTTGGTGGTGGGGATTGAAAAACTGTTTTTT. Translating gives CASSLVVGIEKLFF.

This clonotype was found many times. As DNA, the CDR3 is TGTGCCAGCAGGTTTAGTAGTTCCTACGAGCAGTTCTTC. It encodes CASRFSSSYEQFF. The V and J genes are TRBV12-3 or TRBV12-4 and TRBJ2-1; D is undetermined. With 6 bases removed from V and 10 bases from J, the gap between germline ends came to 16 bases. The CDR3 totals 13 residues.

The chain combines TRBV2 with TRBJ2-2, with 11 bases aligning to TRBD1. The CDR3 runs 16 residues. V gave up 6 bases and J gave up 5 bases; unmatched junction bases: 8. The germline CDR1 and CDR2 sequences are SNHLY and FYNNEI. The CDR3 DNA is TGTGCCAGCAGGCGGCTAGGACAGGGGGCTACCGGGGAGCTGTTTTTT. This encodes CASRRLGQGATGELFF.